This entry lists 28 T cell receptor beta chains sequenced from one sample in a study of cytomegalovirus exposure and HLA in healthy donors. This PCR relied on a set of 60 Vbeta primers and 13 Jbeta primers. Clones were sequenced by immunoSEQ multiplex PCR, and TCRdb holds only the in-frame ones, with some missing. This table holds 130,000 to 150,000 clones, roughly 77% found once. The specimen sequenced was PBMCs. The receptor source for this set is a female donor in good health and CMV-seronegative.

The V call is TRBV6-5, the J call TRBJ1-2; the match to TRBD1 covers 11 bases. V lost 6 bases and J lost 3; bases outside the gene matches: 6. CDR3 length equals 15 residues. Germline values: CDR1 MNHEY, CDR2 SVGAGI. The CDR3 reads CASRPGQGAHYGYTF. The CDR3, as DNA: TGTGCCAGCAGGCCCGGACAGGGGGCCCACTATGGCTACACCTTC.

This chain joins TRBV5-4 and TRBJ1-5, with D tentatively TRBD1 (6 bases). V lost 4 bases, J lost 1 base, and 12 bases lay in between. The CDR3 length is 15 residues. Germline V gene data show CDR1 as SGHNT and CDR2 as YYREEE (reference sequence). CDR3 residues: CASSAGTTSNQPQHF. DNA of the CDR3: TGTGCCAGCAGCGCCGGGACAACGAGCAATCAGCCCCAGCATTTT.

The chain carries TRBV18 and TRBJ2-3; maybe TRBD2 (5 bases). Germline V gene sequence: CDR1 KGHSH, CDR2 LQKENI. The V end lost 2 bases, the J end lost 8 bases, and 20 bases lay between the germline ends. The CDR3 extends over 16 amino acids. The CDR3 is CASSPSPPGTSSTQYF. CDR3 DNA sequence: TGTGCCAGCTCACCATCCCCACCGGGAACCTCAAGTACGCAGTATTTT.

CDR3 DNA: TGTGCCAGCAGCTTAAGTTGGGGACAGGACACTGAAGCTTTCTTT. Amino acids: CASSLSWGQDTEAFF. This chain joins TRBV11-2 and TRBJ1-1; TRBD1 matches at 8 bases. V shed 2 bases, J shed 3 bases, and the junction held 5 bases outside the gene matches. This CDR3 has 15 residues. Per the germline V gene, CDR1 is SGHAT and CDR2 is FQNNGV.

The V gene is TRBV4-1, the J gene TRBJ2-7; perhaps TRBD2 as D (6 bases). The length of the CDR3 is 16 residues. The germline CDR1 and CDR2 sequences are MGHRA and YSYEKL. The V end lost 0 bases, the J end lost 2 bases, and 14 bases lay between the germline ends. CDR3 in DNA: TGCGCCAGCAGCCAAGATCCGAGCGGAGGGGCCTACGAGCAGTACTTC. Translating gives CASSQDPSGGAYEQYF.

The CDR3 is CASSTGTGGNNEQFF. The CDR3, as DNA: TGCGCCAGCAGCACCGGGACAGGGGGCAACAATGAGCAGTTCTTC. This chain joins TRBV5-1 and TRBJ2-1; TRBD1 aligns across 12 bases. This CDR3 contains 15 residues. After removal of 4 bases from V and 5 bases from J, the junction contained 4 bases not matched to a gene. The germline gives CDR1 SGHRS, CDR2 YFSETQ.

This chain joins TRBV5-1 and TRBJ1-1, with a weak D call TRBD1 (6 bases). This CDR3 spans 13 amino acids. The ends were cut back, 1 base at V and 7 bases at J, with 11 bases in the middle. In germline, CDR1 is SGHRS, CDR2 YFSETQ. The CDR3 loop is CASSLKGTLEAFF. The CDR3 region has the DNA TGCGCCAGCAGCTTGAAAGGGACACTTGAAGCTTTCTTT.

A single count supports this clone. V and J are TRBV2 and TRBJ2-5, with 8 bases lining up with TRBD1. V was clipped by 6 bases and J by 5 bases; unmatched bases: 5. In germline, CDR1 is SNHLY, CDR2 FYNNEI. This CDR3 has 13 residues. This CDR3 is CASSDRGEETQYF. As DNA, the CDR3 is TGTGCCAGCAGCGACAGGGGTGAGGAGACCCAGTACTTC.

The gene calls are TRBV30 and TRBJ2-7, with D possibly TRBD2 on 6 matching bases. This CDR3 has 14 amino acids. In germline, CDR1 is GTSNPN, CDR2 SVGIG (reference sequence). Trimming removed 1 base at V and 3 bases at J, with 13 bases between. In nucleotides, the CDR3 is TGTGCCTGGAGTGGCGGCGGGACCAGCTACGAGCAGTACTTC. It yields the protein CAWSGGGTSYEQYF.

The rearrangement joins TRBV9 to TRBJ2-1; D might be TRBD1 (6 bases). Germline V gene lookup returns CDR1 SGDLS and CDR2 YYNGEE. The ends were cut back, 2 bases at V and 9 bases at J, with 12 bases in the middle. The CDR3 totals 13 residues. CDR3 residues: CASSVDRGIEQFF. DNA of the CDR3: TGTGCCAGCAGCGTGGATAGGGGGATTGAGCAGTTCTTC.

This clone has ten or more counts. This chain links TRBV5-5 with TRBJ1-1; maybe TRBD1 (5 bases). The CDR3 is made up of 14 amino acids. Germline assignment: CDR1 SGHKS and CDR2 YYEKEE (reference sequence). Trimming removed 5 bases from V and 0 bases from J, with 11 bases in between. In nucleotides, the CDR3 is TGTGCCAGCAGAGTGGACATCCTGAACACTGAAGCTTTCTTT. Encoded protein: CASRVDILNTEAFF.

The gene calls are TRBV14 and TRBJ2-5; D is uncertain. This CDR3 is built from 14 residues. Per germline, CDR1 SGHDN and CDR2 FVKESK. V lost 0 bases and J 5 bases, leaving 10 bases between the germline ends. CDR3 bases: TGTGCCAGCAGCCAAGATCTTTCGCAGGAGACCCAGTACTTC. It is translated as CASSQDLSQETQYF.

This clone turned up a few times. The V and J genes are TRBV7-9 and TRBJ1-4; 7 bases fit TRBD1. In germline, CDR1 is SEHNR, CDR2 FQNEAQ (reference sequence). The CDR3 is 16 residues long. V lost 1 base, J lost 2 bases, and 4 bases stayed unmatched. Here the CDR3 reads CASSLGTRGTNEKLFF. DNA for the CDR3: TGTGCCAGCAGCTTAGGGACCAGGGGGACTAATGAAAAACTGTTTTTT.

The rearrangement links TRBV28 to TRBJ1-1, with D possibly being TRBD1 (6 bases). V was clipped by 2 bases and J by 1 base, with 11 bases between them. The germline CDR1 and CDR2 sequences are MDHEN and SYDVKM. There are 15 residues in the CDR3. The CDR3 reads CASSLVGQRNTEAFF. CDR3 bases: TGTGCCAGCAGTTTAGTTGGACAGCGGAACACTGAAGCTTTCTTT.

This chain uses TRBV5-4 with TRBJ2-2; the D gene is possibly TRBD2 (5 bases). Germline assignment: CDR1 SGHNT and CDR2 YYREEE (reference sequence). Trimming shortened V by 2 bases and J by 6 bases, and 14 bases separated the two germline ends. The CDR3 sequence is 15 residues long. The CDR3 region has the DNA TGTGCCAGCAGCTTAGTTTTCGGGGTAGCCGGGGAGCTGTTTTTT. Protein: CASSLVFGVAGELFF.

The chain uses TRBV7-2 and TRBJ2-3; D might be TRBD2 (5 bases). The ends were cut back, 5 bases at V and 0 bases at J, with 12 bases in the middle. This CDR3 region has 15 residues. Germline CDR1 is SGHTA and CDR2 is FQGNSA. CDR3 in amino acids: CASSNLLASTDTQYF. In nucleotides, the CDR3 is TGTGCCAGCAGCAACCTCTTAGCGAGCACAGATACGCAGTATTTT.

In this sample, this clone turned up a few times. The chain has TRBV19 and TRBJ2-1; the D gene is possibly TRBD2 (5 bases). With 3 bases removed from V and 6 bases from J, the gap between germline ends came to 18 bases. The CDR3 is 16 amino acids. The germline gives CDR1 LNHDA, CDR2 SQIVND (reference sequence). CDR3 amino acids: CASSMVLGRFGNEQFF. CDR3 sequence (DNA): TGTGCCAGTAGTATGGTACTAGGACGATTTGGCAATGAGCAGTTCTTC.

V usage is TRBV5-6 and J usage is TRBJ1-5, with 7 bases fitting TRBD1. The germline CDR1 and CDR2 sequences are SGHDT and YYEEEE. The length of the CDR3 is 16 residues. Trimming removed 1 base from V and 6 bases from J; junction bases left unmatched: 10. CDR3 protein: CASSLYGTVATQPQHF. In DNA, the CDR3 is TGTGCCAGCAGCTTGTATGGGACAGTAGCAACTCAGCCCCAGCATTTT.

CDR3 coding DNA: TGTGCCATCAGTCTTGACAGCCCCAACACCGGGGAGCTGTTTTTT. It is translated as CAISLDSPNTGELFF. The genes are TRBV10-3 and TRBJ2-2; D perhaps matches TRBD1 (5 bases). This CDR3 is 15 amino acids long. V lost 5 bases and J lost 2, with 12 bases in between. CDR1 and CDR2 (germline): ENHRY, SYGVKD.

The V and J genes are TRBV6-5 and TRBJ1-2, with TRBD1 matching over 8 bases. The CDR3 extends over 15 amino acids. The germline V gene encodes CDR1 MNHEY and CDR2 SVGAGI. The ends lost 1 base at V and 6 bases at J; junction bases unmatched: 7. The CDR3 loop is CASSYLGQALHGYTF. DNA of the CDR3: TGTGCCAGCAGTTACTTGGGACAGGCCCTACATGGCTACACCTTC.

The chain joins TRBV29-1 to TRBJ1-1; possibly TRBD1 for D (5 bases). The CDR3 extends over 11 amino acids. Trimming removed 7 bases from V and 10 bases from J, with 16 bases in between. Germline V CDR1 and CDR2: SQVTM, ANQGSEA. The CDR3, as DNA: TGCAGCGCCACGGGGGGGGGTAGAGCTTTCTTT. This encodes CSATGGGRAFF.

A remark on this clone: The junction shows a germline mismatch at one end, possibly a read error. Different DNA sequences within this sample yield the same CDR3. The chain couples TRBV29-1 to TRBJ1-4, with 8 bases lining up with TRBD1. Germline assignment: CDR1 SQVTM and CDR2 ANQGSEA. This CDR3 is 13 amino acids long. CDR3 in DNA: TGCAGCGTCCAGGGGGCCGCTAATGAAAAGCTGTTTTTT. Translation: CSVQGAANEKLFF.

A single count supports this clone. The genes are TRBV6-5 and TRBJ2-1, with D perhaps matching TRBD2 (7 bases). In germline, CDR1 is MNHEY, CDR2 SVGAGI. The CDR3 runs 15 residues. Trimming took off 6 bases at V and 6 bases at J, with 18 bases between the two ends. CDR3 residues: CASSPLGGGLNEQFF. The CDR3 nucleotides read TGTGCCAGCAGCCCCCTAGGGGGAGGGCTCAATGAGCAGTTCTTC.

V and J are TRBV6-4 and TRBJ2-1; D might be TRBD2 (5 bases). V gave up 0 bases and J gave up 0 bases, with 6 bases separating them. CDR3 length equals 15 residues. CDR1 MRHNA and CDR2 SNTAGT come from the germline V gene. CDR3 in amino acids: CASSDSLGSYNEQFF. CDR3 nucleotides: TGTGCCAGCAGTGACTCACTAGGCTCCTACAATGAGCAGTTCTTC.

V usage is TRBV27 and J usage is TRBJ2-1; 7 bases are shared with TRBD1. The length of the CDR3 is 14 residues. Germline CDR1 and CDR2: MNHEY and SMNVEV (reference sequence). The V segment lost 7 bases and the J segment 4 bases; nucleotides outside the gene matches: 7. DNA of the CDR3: TGTGCCAGCACAGGGGCAGGGGGATACAATGAGCAGTTCTTC. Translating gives CASTGAGGYNEQFF.

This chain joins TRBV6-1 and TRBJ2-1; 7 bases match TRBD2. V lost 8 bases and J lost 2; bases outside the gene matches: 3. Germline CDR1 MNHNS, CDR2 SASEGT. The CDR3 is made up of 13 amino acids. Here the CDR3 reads CASGRATYNEQFF. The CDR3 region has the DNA TGTGCCAGCGGGAGGGCCACCTACAATGAGCAGTTCTTC.

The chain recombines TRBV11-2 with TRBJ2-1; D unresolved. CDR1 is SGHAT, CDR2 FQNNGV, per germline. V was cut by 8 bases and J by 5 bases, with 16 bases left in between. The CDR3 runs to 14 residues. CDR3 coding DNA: TGTGCCAGCGGCCTGACTTCCATTAACAATGAGCAGTTCTTC. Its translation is CASGLTSINNEQFF.

The CDR3 coding sequence is TGTGCCAGCAAGCCACATCCGGGGAGGGAGACCCAGTACTTC. This sequence encodes CASKPHPGRETQYF. The J gene is TRBJ2-5, the V gene TRBV11-3; weak D call: TRBD2 (6 bases). Trimming removed 7 bases at V and 5 bases at J, with 17 bases between. The length of the CDR3 is 14 residues. CDR1 and CDR2 (germline): SGHNT, YENEEA.